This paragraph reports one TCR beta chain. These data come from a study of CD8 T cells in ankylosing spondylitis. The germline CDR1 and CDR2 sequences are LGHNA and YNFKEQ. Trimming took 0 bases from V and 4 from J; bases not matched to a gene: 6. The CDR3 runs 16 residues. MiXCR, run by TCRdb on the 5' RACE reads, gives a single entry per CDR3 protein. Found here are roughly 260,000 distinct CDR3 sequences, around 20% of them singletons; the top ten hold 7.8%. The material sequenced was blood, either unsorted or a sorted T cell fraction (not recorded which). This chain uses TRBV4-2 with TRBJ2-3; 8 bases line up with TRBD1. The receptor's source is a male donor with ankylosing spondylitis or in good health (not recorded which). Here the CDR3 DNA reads TGTGCCAGCAGCCAAGATGGGGCAGGGGGCCCAGATACGCAGTATTTT. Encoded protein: CASSQDGAGGPDTQYF.